The clone carrying this TCR beta chain was observed at least ten times. The antigen remains undetermined. The entry originates in a study of Graves' ophthalmopathy and Graves' hyperthyroidism. Overall study results and limits: Blood also contained most of the expanded thyroid clonotypes above 0.001 frequency. A model of 13 signatures distinguished ophthalmopathy from stable hyperthyroidism at less than 90% sensitivity and roughly 82% specificity.

CDR1 is SGHAT, CDR2 FQNNGV, per germline. The V end was cut by 2 bases, the J end by 6 bases, with 14 bases between. The CDR3 contains 14 residues. Those donors who had ophthalmopathy presented with moderate-to-severe activity, a CAS of ≥3, a NOSPECS of ≥4 and a duration under 3 months. A roughly 10 ml volume of fresh peripheral blood provided the PBMCs. Amplifying from RNA transcripts, the study obtained TCR beta CDR3 regions. Following a first-round RT-PCR that used HTBI primers, a second-round multiplex PCR was carried out. TCRdb fed the multiplex PCR reads into MiXCR, producing one record per CDR3 protein. Of under 200,000 distinct CDR3 sequences detected, approximately 38% appear once; the ten largest clones hold under 7%.

V and J are TRBV11-2 and TRBJ2-7, with a tentative D call TRBD1 (5 bases). The sample was peripheral blood. This TCR was sampled from a woman aged 40 to 50 with Graves' ophthalmopathy. For the CDR3, the DNA is TGTGCCAGCAGCTTATCGGCAGGGTCTGGCGAGCAGTACTTC. This gives the protein CASSLSAGSGEQYF.